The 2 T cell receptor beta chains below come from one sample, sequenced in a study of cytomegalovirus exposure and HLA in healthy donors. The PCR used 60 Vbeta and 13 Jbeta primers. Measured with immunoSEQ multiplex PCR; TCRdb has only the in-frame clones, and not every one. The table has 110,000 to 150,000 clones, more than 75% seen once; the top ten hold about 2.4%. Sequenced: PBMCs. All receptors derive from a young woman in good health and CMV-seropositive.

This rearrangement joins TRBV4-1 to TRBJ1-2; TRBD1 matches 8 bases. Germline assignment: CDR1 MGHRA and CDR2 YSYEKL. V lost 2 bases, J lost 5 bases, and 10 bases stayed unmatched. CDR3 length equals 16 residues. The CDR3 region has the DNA TGCGCCAGCAGCCAACCCCTGACAGGGGAGCTTTATGGCTACACCTTC. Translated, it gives CASSQPLTGELYGYTF.

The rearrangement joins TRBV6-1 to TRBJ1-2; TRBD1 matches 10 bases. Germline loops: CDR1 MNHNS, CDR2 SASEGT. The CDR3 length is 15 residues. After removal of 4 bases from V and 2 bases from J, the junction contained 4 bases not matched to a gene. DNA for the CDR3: TGTGCCAGCAGTGGACAGGGGGCTTGGAACTATGGCTACACCTTC. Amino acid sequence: CASSGQGAWNYGYTF.